These T cell receptor beta chains were read from a single sample in a study of yellow fever vaccine responses in identical twins. TCRdb passed the RT-PCR reads through MiXCR, listing each CDR3 protein once. Of about 6,000 distinct CDR3 sequences in the sample, 60% to 80% are singletons; the top ten hold around 4%. Here the sequenced sample was T cells from blood (PBMCs), unsorted or a sorted subset (not recorded which), taken before or after yellow fever vaccination (not recorded which). These receptors all stem from a young woman who received the yellow fever vaccine. CDR3s include the opening cysteine and the closing phenylalanine or tryptophan. A D gene is named only where the DNA matches it firmly. Clone size is shown for a subset of rows, as once, few, many or a class of expanded clone.

d_call,v_call,j_call,clone_size,cdr3_nt,cdr3_aa
TRBD1,TRBV20-1,TRBJ1-5,.,TGCAGCACAGGGGGCGCAGATCAGCCCCAGCATTTT,CSTGGADQPQHF
.,TRBV3-1,TRBJ2-3,.,TGTGCCAGCAGCCAAGATATAGCAGATACGCAGTATTTT,CASSQDIADTQYF
.,TRBV7-9,TRBJ1-1,.,TGTGCCAGCAGAGGACCGGACAGAGTGAACACTGAAGCTTTCTTT,CASRGPDRVNTEAFF
TRBD1,TRBV5-1,TRBJ2-7,.,TGCGCCAGCAGCTTGGGCCAGGGGGTCTCCTACGAGCAGTACTTC,CASSLGQGVSYEQYF
TRBD2,TRBV2,TRBJ2-1,.,TGTGCCAGCAGTGAAGCAGGAACTAGCGGGTACAATGAGCAGTTCTTC,CASSEAGTSGYNEQFF
TRBD1,TRBV5-5,TRBJ2-2,.,TGTGCCAGCAGAAAAACAGGGGACACCGGGGAGCTGTTTTTT,CASRKTGDTGELFF
.,TRBV6-5,TRBJ1-1,.,TGTGCCAGCAGTTACCCCCAGGGCAACTCGAACACTGAAGCTTTCTTT,CASSYPQGNSNTEAFF
TRBD2,TRBV4-1,TRBJ2-7,.,TGCGCCAGCAGCCAAGCGGGGGGGGCCCAGTGGCACGAGCAGTACTTC,CASSQAGGAQWHEQYF
.,TRBV15,TRBJ2-5,.,TGTGCCACCAGCAGAGGGGGGTTGCTGGGCCAAGAGACCCAGTACTTC,CATSRGGLLGQETQYF
.,TRBV4-1,TRBJ2-7,.,TGCGCCAGCAGTTTAGGGGGGGAATTCTCCTACGAGCAGTACTTC,CASSLGGEFSYEQYF
.,TRBV4-2,TRBJ2-1,.,TGTGCCAGCAGCCAAGCCAGTCTTTGGGAGCAGTTCTTC,CASSQASLWEQFF
.,TRBV13,TRBJ2-7,.,TGTGCCAGCAAAGAGACAGTCCACGAGCAGTACTTC,CASKETVHEQYF
.,TRBV28,TRBJ1-1,.,TGTGCCAGCAGAAGAGGGCTTTCTGAAGCTTTCTTT,CASRRGLSEAFF
.,TRBV6-2/TRBV6-3,TRBJ2-5,once,TGTGCCAGCAGCCCCAACACGGAGACCCAGTACTTC,CASSPNTETQYF
.,TRBV6-1,TRBJ1-2,few,TGTGCCAGCAGTAATCCCCCGGGCTATGGCTACACCTTC,CASSNPPGYGYTF
TRBD2,TRBV5-1,TRBJ2-1,.,TGCGCCAGCAGCCTGAGCGGGAGCTGGGACAATGAGCAGTTCTTC,CASSLSGSWDNEQFF
.,TRBV5-5,TRBJ1-2,.,TGTGCCAGCAGCTTGTTCCCTCCAGGCTACACCTTC,CASSLFPPGYTF
.,TRBV5-1,TRBJ2-1,.,TGCGCCAGCAGCTTGGTGGGCCTAGCAGGCTACAATGAGCAGTTCTTC,CASSLVGLAGYNEQFF
.,TRBV2,TRBJ2-1,.,TGTGCCAGCAGTGAATCGGATGAGCAGTTCTTC,CASSESDEQFF
TRBD1,TRBV25-1,TRBJ2-1,.,TGTGCCAGCAGTGGGGAGGACAGGGTGACCTACAATGAGCAGTTCTTC,CASSGEDRVTYNEQFF
.,TRBV11-2,TRBJ2-7,.,TGTGCCAGCACCCCGACCGTGGCTGCCGAAGAGCAGTACTTC,CASTPTVAAEEQYF
.,TRBV11-3,TRBJ1-2,.,TGTGCCAGCAGCTTCGCTAGCGACCGGCAACAGTATGGCTACACCTTC,CASSFASDRQQYGYTF
.,TRBV27,TRBJ2-1,.,TGTGCCAGCAGGGCGTCCTACAATGAGCAGTTCTTC,CASRASYNEQFF
.,TRBV11-1,TRBJ1-1,.,TGTGCCAGCAGCCGGACGAACACTGAAGCTTTCTTT,CASSRTNTEAFF
TRBD1,TRBV11-1,TRBJ1-2,.,TGTGCCAGCAGTCTGGGACAGGGAGGGGGTTATGGCTACACCTTC,CASSLGQGGGYGYTF
.,TRBV11-1,TRBJ2-3,.,TGTGCCAGCAGCTTCTTCTCGGTCCACCGAGGATCAGATACGCAGTATTTT,CASSFFSVHRGSDTQYF
TRBD1,TRBV6-5,TRBJ1-1,.,TGTGCCAGCAGTTACTCTGACAGGGGGACGAACACTGAAGCTTTCTTT,CASSYSDRGTNTEAFF
.,TRBV11-1,TRBJ2-3,.,TGTGCCAGCAGCCCGGGGACGTATTCAACAGATACGCAGTATTTT,CASSPGTYSTDTQYF
TRBD1,TRBV2,TRBJ2-2,.,TGTGCCAGCAGAGGGACAGGGCGGACCGGGGAGCTGTTTTTT,CASRGTGRTGELFF
.,TRBV5-1,TRBJ2-1,.,TGCACCAGCAATGGTAATGAGCAGTTCTTC,CTSNGNEQFF
TRBD1,TRBV20-1,TRBJ1-5,.,TGCAGTGCTAGTTCCGGGACAGGGAATCAGCCCCAGCATTTT,CSASSGTGNQPQHF
.,TRBV15,TRBJ2-1,.,TGTGCCACCAGCAGAGGAAATGAGCAGTTCTTC,CATSRGNEQFF
.,TRBV18,TRBJ2-3,once,TGTGCCAGCTCACCTTCACGGGGGAGCACAGATACGCAGTATTTT,CASSPSRGSTDTQYF
.,TRBV19,TRBJ2-7,.,TGTGCCAGTAGTGCGGACGGGACCTACGAGCAGTACTTC,CASSADGTYEQYF
TRBD1,TRBV23-1,TRBJ2-3,.,TGCGCCAGCAGTCAATCCTCCAGGGGGTATTCAGATACGCAGTATTTT,CASSQSSRGYSDTQYF
.,TRBV14,TRBJ1-6,.,TGTGCCAGCAGCCTAAGAATGAGAAATTCACCCCTCCACTTT,CASSLRMRNSPLHF
TRBD1,TRBV13,TRBJ2-1,.,TGTGCCAGCAGCCTGGGACAGTACAATGAGCAGTTCTTC,CASSLGQYNEQFF
.,TRBV7-6,TRBJ1-5,.,TGTGCCAGCAGCCCCACCCGACAGACGGTAGGGCCCCAGCATTTT,CASSPTRQTVGPQHF
.,TRBV11-1,TRBJ1-2,.,TGTGCCAGCAGTGCGTTCCGGGGCTATGGCTACACCTTC,CASSAFRGYGYTF
.,TRBV18,TRBJ2-3,.,TGTGCCAGCTCACGACTAGGAGATGTCACAGATACGCAGTATTTT,CASSRLGDVTDTQYF
.,TRBV18,TRBJ2-5,.,TGTGCCAGCTCACGGGGGCTACTAGAGACCCAGTACTTC,CASSRGLLETQYF
TRBD1,TRBV4-1,TRBJ1-3,.,TGCGCCAGCAGCCAACCGACAGGGTCAGGAAACACCATATATTTT,CASSQPTGSGNTIYF
.,TRBV29-1,TRBJ2-1,few,TGCAGCGCCCCGATCATCAATGAGCAGTTCTTC,CSAPIINEQFF
TRBD1,TRBV18,TRBJ2-7,once,TGTGCCAGCTCACCACCTTCGGGACAGGGCCACTACGAGCAGTACTTC,CASSPPSGQGHYEQYF
.,TRBV5-4,TRBJ2-2,.,TGTGCCAGCAGCTTGAGTCCCGGGGAGCTGTTTTTT,CASSLSPGELFF
TRBD1,TRBV2,TRBJ2-1,once,TGTGCCAGCGGACAGGGTATGTTCTTC,CASGQGMFF
.,TRBV3-1,TRBJ1-1,.,TGTGCCAGCAGCCAAAGGGGGGACACTGAAGCTTTCTTT,CASSQRGDTEAFF
.,TRBV2,TRBJ2-1,.,TGTGCCAGCAGTGAATTCAGGGCCAATGAGCAGTTCTTC,CASSEFRANEQFF
.,TRBV4-1,TRBJ2-1,.,TGCGCCAGCAGCCAAGATTCAAGCGTGAATGAGCAGTTCTTC,CASSQDSSVNEQFF